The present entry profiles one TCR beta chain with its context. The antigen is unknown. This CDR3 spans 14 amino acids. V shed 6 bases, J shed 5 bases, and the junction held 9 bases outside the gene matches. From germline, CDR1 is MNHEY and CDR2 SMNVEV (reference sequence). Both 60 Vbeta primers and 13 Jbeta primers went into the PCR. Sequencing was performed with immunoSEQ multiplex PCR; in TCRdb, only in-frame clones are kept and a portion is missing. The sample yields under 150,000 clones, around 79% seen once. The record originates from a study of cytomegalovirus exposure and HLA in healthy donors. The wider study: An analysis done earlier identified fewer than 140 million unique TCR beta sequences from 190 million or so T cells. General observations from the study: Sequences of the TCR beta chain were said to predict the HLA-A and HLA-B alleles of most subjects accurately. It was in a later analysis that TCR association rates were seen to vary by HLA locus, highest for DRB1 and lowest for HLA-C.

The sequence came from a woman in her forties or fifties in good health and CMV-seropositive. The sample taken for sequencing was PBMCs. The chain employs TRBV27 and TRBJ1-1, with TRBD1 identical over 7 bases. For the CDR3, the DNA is TGTGCCAGCAGGATTACCGGACAGGTTACTGAAGCTTTCTTT. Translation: CASRITGQVTEAFF.